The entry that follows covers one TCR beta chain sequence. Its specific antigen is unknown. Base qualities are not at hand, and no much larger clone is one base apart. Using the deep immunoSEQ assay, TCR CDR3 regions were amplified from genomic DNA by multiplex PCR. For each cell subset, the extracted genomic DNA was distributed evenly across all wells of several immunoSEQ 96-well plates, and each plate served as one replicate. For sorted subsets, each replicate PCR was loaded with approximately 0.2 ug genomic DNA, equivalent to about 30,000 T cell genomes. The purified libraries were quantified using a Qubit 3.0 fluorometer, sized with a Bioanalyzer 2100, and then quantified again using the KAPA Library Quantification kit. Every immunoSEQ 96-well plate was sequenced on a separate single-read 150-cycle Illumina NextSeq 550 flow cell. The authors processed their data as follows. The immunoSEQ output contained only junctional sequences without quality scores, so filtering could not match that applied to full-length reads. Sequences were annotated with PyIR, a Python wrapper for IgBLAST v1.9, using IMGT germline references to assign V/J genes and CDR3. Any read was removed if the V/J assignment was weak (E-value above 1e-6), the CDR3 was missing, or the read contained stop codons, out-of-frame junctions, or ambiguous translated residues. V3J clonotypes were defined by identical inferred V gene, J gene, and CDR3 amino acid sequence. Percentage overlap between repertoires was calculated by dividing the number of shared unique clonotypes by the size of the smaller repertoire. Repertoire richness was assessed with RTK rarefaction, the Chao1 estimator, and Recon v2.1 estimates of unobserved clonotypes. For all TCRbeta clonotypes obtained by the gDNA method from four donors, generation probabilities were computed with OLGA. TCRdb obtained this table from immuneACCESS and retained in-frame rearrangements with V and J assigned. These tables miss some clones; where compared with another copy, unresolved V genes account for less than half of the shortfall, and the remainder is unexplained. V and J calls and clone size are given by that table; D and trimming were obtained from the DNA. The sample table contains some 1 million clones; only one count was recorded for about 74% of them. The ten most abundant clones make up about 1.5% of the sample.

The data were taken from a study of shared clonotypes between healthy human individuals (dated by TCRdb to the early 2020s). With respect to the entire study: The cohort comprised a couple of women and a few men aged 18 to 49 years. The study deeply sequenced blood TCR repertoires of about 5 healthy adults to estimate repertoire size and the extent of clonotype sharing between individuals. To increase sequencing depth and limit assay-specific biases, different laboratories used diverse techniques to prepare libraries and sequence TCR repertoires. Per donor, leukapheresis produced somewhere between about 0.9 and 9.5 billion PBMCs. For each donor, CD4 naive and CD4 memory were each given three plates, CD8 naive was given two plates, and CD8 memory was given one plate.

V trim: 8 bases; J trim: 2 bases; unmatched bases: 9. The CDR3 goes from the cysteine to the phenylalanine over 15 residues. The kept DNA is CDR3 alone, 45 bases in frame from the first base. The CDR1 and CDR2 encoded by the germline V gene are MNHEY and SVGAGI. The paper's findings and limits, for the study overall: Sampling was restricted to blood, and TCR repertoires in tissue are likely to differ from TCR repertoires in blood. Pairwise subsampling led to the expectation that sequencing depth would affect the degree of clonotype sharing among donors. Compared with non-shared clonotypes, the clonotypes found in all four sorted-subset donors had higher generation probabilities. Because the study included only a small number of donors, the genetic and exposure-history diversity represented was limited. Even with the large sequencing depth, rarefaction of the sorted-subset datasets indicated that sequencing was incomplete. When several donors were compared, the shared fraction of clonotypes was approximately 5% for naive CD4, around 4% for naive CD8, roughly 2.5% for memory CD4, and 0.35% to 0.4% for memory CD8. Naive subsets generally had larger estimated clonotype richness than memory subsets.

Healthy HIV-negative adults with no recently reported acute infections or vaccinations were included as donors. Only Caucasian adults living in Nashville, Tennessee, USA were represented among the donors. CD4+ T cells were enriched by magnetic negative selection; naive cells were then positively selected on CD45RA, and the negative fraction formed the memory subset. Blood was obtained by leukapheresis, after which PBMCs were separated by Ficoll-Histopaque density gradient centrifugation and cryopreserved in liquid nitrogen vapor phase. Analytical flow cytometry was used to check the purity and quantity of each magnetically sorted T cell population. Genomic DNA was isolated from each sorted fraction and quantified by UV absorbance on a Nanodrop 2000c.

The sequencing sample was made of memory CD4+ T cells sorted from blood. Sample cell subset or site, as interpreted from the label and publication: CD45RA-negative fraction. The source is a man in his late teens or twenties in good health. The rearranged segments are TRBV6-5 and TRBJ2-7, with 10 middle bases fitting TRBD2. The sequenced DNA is TGTGCCAGCGGGGTAGCGGGAGGATCAGCCTACGAGCAGTACTTC. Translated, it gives CASGVAGGSAYEQYF.